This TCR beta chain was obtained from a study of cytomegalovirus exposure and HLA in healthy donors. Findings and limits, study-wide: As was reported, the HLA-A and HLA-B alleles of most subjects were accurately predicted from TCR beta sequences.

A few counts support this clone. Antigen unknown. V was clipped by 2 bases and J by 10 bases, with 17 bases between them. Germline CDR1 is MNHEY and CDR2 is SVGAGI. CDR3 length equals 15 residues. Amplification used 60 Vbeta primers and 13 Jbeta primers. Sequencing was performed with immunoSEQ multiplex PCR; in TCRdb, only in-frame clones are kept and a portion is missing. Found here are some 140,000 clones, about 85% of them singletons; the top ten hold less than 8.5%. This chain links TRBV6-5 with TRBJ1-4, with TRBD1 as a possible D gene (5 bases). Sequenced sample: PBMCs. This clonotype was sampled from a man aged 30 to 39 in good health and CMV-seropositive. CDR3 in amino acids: CASSYGLGRAAKLFF. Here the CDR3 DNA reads TGTGCCAGCAGTTACGGTCTTGGCAGGGCGGCAAAACTGTTTTTT.